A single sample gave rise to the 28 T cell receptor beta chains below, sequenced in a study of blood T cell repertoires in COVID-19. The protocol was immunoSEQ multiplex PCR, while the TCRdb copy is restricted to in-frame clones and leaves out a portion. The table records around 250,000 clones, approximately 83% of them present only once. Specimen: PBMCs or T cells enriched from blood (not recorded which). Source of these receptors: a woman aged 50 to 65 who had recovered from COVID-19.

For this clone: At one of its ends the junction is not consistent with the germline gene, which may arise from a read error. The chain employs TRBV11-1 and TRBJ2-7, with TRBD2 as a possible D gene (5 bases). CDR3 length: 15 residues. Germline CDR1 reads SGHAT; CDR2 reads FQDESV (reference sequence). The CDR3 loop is CASNAQPGSSYGQYF. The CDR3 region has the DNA TGTGCCAGCAACGCGCAACCGGGAAGCTCCTACGGGCAGTACTTC.

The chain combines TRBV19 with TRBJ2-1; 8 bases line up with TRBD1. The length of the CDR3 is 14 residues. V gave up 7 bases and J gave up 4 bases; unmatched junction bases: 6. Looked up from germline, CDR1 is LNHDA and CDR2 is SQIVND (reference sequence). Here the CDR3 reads CASTSGGGYNEQFF. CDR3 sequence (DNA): TGTGCCAGTACGTCAGGGGGCGGTTACAATGAGCAGTTCTTC.

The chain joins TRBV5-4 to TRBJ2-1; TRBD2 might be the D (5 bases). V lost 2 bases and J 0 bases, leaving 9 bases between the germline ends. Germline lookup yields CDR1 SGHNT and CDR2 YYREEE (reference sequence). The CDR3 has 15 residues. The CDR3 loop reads CASSFWSGSYNEQFF. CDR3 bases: TGTGCCAGCAGCTTTTGGAGCGGCTCCTACAATGAGCAGTTCTTC. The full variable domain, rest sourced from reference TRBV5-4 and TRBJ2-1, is ETGVTQSPTHLIKTRGQQVTLRCSSQSGHNTVSWYQQALGQGPQFIFQYYREEENGRGNFPPRFSGLQFPNYSSELNVNALELDDSALYLCASSFWSGSYNEQFFGPGTRLTVL.

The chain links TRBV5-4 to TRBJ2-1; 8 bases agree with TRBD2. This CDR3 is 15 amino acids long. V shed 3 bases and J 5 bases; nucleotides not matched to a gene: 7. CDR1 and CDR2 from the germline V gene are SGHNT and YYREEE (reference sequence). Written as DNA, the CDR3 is TGTGCCAGCAGCTCATGGACACTAGCGGACAATGAGCAGTTCTTC. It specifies CASSSWTLADNEQFF.

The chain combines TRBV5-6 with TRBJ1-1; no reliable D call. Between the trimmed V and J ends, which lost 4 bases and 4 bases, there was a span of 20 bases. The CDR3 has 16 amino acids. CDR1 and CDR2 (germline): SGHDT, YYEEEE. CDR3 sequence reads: CASSLAGEGTSTEAFF. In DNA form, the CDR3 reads TGTGCCAGCAGCCTCGCGGGAGAAGGTACTAGCACTGAAGCTTTCTTT.

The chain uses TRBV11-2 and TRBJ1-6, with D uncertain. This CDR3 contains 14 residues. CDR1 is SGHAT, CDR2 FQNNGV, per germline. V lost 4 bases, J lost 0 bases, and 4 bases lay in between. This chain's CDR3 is CASSSLSYNSPLHF. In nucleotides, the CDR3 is TGTGCCAGCAGCTCCCTCTCCTATAATTCACCCCTCCACTTT.

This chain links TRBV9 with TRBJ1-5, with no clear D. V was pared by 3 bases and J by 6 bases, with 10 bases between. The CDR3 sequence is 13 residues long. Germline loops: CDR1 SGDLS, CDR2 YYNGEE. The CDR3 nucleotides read TGTGCCAGCAGCGAGACACCAGGTCAGCCCCAGCATTTT. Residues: CASSETPGQPQHF.

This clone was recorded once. The CDR3 DNA reads as TGTGCCAGCAGTTACAGGTCCGAGCCAGGGGTCTCTGGCTACACCTTC. Its protein product is CASSYRSEPGVSGYTF. J is TRBJ1-2 and V is TRBV6-5; D is possibly TRBD1 (6 bases). Between the trimmed V and J ends, which lost 2 bases and 7 bases, there was a span of 20 bases. Germline V gives CDR1 MNHEY, CDR2 SVGAGI. The CDR3 length is 16 residues.

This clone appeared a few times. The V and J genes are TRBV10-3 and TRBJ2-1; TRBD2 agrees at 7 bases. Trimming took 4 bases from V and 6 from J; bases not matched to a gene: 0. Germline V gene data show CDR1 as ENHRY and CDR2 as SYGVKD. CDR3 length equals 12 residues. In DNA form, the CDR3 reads TGTGCCATCAGTGGGGGGGGCAATGAGCAGTTCTTC. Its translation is CAISGGGNEQFF.

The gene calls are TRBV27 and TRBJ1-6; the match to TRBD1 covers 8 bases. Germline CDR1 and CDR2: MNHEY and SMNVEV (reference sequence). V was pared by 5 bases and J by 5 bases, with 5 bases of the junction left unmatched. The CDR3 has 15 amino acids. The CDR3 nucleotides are TGTGCCAGCAGTCTATGGACAGGGAATAATTCACCCCTCCACTTT. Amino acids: CASSLWTGNNSPLHF.

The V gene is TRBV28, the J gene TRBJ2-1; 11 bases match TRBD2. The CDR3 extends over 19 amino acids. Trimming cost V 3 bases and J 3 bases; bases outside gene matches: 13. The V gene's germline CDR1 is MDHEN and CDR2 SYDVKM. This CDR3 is CASSFGLAGGSMNYNEQFF. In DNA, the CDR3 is TGTGCCAGCAGTTTCGGTTTAGCGGGAGGGTCGATGAACTACAATGAGCAGTTCTTC.

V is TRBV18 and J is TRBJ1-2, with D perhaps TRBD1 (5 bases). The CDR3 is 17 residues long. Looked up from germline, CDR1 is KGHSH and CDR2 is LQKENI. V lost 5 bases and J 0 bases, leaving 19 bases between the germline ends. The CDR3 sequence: CASSSTSDSSANYGYTF. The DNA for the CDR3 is TGTGCCAGCTCATCGACCAGTGACAGCTCAGCTAACTATGGCTACACCTTC. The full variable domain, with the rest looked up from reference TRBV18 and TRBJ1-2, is NAGVMQNPRHLVRRRGQEARLRCSPMKGHSHVYWYRQLPEEGLKFMVYLQKENIIDESGMPKERFSAEFPKEGPSILRIQQVVRGDSAAYFCASSSTSDSSANYGYTFGSGTRLTVV.

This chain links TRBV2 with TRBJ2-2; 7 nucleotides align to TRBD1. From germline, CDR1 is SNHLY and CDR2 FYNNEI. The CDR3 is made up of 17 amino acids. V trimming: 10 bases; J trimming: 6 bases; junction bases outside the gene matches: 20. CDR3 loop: CATLGSGTEHGAGELFF. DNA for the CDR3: TGTGCCACCCTTGGTTCGGGGACAGAACATGGGGCCGGGGAGCTGTTTTTT.

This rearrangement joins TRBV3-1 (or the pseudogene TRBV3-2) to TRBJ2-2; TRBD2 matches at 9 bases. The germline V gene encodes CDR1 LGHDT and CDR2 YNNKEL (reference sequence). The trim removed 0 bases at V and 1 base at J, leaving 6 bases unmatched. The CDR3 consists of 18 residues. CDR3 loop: CASSQESGSGGNTGELFF. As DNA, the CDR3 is TGTGCCAGCAGCCAAGAGAGCGGTAGCGGGGGGAACACCGGGGAGCTGTTTTTT.

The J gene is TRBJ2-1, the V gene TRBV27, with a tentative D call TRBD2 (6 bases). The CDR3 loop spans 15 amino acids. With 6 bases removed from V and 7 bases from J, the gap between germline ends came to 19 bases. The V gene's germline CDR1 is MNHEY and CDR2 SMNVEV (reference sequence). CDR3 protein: CASSSGLPPSNEQFF. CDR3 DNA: TGTGCCAGCAGCTCGGGACTTCCGCCTTCGAATGAGCAGTTCTTC.

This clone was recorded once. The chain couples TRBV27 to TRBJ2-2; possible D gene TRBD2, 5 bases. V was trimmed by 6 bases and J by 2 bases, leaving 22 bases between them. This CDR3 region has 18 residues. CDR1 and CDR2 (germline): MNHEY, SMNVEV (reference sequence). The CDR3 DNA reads TGTGCCAGCAGAAGTTTTTATGGCGGAGGCCGCAACACCGGGGAGCTGTTTTTT. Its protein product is CASRSFYGGGRNTGELFF.

CDR3 nucleotide sequence: TGTGCCAGCTTGGTGGGCGGCGGGGAGCAGTTCTTC. It specifies CASLVGGGEQFF. The chain carries TRBV12-3 or TRBV12-4 and TRBJ2-1, with D possibly matching TRBD2 (5 bases). The CDR3 loop spans 12 amino acids. V was shortened by 8 bases and J by 10 bases, with 15 bases between the two germline ends.

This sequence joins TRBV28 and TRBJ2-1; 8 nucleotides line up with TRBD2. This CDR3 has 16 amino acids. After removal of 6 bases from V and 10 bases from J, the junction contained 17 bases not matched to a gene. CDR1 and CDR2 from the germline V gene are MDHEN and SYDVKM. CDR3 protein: CASSPPGGRMGGEQFF. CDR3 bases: TGTGCCAGCAGCCCCCCGGGGGGGAGGATGGGAGGGGAGCAGTTCTTC.

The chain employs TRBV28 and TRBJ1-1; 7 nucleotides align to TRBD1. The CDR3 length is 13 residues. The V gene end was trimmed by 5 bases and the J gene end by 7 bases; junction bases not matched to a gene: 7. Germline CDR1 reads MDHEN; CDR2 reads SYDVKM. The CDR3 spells CASSNLQGGEAFF. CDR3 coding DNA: TGTGCCAGCAGTAATCTCCAGGGGGGTGAAGCTTTCTTT.

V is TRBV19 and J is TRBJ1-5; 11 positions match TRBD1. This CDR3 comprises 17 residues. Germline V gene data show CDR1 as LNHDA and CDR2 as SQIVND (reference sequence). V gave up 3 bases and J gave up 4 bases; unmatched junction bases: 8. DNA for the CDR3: TGTGCCAGTAGTATGGGACAGGGGGGTGGCCGGAATCAGCCCCAGCATTTT. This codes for CASSMGQGGGRNQPQHF.

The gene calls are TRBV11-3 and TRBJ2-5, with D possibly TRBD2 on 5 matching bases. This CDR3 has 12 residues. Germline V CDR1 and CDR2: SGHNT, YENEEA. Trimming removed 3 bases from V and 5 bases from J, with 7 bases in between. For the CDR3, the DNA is TGTGCCAGCAGCTTCGGCGGGGAGACCCAGTACTTC. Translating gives CASSFGGETQYF. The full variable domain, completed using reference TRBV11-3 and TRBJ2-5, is EAGVVQSPRYKIIEKKQPVAFWCNPISGHNTLYWYLQNLGQGPELLIRYENEEAVDDSQLPKDRFSAERLKGVDSTLKIQPAELGDSAVYLCASSFGGETQYFGPGTRLLVL.

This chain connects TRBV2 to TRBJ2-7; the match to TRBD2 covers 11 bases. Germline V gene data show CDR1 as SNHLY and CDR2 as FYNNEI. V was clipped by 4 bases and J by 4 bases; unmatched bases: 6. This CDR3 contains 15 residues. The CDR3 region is CASSASLAGGYEQYF. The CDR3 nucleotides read TGTGCCAGCAGTGCGAGTCTAGCGGGAGGTTACGAGCAGTACTTC.

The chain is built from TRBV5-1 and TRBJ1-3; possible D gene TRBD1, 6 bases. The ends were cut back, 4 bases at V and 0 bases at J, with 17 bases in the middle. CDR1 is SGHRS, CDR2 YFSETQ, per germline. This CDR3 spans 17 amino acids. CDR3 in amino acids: CASSPKGQYYSGNTIYF. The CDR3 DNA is TGCGCCAGCAGCCCGAAAGGACAGTACTACTCTGGAAACACCATATATTTT. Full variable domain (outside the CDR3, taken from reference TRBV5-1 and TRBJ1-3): KAGVTQTPRYLIKTRGQQVTLSCSPISGHRSVSWYQQTPGQGLQFLFEYFSETQRNKGNFPGRFSGRQFSNSRSEMNVSTLELGDSALYLCASSPKGQYYSGNTIYFGEGSWLTVV.

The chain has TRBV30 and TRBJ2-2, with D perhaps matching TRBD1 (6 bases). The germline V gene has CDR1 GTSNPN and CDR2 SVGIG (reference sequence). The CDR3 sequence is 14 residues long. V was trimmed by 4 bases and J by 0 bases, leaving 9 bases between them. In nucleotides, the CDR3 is TGTGCCTGGACACAGGGCACGAACACCGGGGAGCTGTTTTTT. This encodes CAWTQGTNTGELFF.

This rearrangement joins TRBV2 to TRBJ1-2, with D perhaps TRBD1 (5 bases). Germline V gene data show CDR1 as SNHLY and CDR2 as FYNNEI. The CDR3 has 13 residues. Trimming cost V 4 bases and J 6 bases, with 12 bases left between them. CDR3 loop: CASSVVTGHGYTF. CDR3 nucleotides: TGTGCCAGCAGTGTGGTAACAGGACATGGCTACACCTTC.

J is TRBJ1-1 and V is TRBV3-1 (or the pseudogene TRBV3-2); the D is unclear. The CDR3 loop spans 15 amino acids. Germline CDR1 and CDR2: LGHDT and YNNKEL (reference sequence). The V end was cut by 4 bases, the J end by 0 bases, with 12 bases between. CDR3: CASSRSPAVNTEAFF. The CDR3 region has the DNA TGTGCCAGCAGCCGGTCTCCGGCGGTGAACACTGAAGCTTTCTTT.

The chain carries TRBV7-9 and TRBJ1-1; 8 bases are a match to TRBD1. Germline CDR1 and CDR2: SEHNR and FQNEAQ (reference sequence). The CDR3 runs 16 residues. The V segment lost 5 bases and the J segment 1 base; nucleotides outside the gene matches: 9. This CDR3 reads CASSPVGQGKNTEAFF. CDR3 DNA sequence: TGTGCCAGCAGCCCAGTAGGACAGGGCAAGAACACTGAAGCTTTCTTT.

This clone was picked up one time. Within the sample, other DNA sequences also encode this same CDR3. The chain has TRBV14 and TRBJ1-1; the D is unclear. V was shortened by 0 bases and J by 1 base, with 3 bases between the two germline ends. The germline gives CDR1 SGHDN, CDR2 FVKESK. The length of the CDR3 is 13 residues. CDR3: CASSQDRNTEAFF. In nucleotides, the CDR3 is TGTGCCAGCAGCCAAGACCGGAACACTGAAGCTTTCTTT.